The 5 T cell receptor beta chains in this list originate from one sample, sequenced in a study of shared clonotypes between healthy human individuals. The protocol was immunoSEQ multiplex PCR, while the TCRdb copy is restricted to in-frame clones and leaves out a portion. The table includes approximately 1.9 million clones, about 94% detected once. As defined, naive CD8 cells were CD45RO-negative and positively selected for CCR7, with terminally differentiated effector memory CD45RA+ cells excluded. The sequenced sample was naive CD8+ T cells from PBMCs. The receptors here all came from a young man in good health. Some clones in this sample may be carry-over from other donors' samples.

The rearrangement joins TRBV7-9 to TRBJ2-3; D is unclear. The germline V gene has CDR1 SEHNR and CDR2 FQNEAQ (reference sequence). The CDR3 is 16 amino acids. Trimming pared 5 bases from V and 4 bases from J, leaving 19 bases between. CDR3 sequence reads: CASSPPGRRFADTQYF. CDR3 sequence (DNA): TGTGCCAGCAGCCCCCCAGGACGGCGTTTCGCAGATACGCAGTATTTT.

The chain employs TRBV19 and TRBJ2-7, with no clear D. This CDR3 spans 16 amino acids. In germline, CDR1 is LNHDA, CDR2 SQIVND (reference sequence). V lost 3 bases and J 9 bases, leaving 24 bases between the germline ends. The CDR3 DNA sequence: TGTGCCAGTAGTATTATGCCCGACGTAGTCCTACGTGGGCAGTACTTC. Translation: CASSIMPDVVLRGQYF. The full variable domain, with the rest looked up from reference TRBV19 and TRBJ2-7, is DGGITQSPKYLFRKEGQNVTLSCEQNLNHDAMYWYRQDPGQGLRLIYYSQIVNDFQKGDIAEGYSVSREKKESFPLTVTSAQKNPTAFYLCASSIMPDVVLRGQYFGPGTRLTVT.

The chain employs TRBV5-6 and TRBJ2-1, with 7 bases matching TRBD1. The length of the CDR3 is 16 residues. V shed 4 bases, J shed 2 bases, and the junction held 9 bases outside the gene matches. Germline loops: CDR1 SGHDT, CDR2 YYEEEE. The CDR3 coding sequence is TGTGCCAGCAGCCCCGCACGGACAGGCACCTACAATGAGCAGTTCTTC. This sequence encodes CASSPARTGTYNEQFF.

This sequence joins TRBV15 and TRBJ2-5; D is tentatively TRBD1 or TRBD2 (5 bases each). CDR1 is LNHNV, CDR2 YYDKDF, per germline (reference sequence). The CDR3 contains 18 residues. The V end was cut by 3 bases, the J end by 5 bases, with 25 bases between. In DNA form, the CDR3 reads TGTGCCACCAGCAGCGCCGTCAGGGACCTCCTGGATAGGGAGACCCAGTACTTC. Translation: CATSSAVRDLLDRETQYF. The complete variable domain, with remaining parts taken from reference TRBV15 and TRBJ2-5, reads DAMVIQNPRYQVTQFGKPVTLSCSQTLNHNVMYWYQQKSSQAPKLLFHYYDKDFNNEADTPDNFQSRRPNTSFCFLDIRSPGLGDTAMYLCATSSAVRDLLDRETQYFGPGTRLLVL.

J is TRBJ2-2 and V is TRBV25-1; the match to TRBD2 covers 7 bases. V dropped 8 bases and J dropped 3; count of bases not matched to a gene: 6. The germline CDR1 and CDR2 sequences are MGHDK and SYGVNS. The CDR3 covers 14 residues. CDR3 coding DNA: TGTGCCAGCGGGGGGAGGGTGGACACCGGGGAGCTGTTTTTT. As protein: CASGGRVDTGELFF. Filled out from reference TRBV25-1 and TRBJ2-2, the complete variable domain reads EADIYQTPRYLVIGTGKKITLECSQTMGHDKMYWYQQDPGMELHLIHYSYGVNSTEKGDLSSESTVSRIRTEHFPLTLESARPSHTSQYLCASGGRVDTGELFFGEGSRLTVL.